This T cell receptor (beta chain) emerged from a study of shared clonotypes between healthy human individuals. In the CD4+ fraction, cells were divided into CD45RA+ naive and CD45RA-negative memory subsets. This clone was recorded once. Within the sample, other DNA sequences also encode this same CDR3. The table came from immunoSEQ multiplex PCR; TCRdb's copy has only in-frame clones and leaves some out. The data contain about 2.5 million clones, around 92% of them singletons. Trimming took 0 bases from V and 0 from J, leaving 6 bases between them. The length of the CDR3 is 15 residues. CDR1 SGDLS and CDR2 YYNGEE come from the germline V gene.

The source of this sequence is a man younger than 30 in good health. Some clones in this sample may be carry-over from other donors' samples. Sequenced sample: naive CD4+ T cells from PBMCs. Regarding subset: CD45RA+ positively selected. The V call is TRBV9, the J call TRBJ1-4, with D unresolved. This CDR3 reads CASSVGVTTNEKLFF. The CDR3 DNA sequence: TGTGCCAGCAGCGTAGGGGTCACAACTAATGAAAAACTGTTTTTT.